This TCR beta chain was sequenced for a study of CD8 T cells in Susac syndrome. CDR3 length equals 17 residues. V was cut by 3 bases and J by 0 bases, with 17 bases left in between. CDR1 is LNHDA and CDR2 is SQIVND in the germline V gene (reference sequence). Included as multiple sclerosis controls were treatment-naive patients who had stable or active relapsing-remitting disease. Reverse transcription of roughly 0.45 to 1 ug RNA was carried out with random hexamers. TCRdb fed the immunoSEQ multiplex PCR reads into MiXCR, producing one record per CDR3 protein. The profile shows about 76,000 distinct CDR3 sequences, 91% of them singletons.

The TCR originated in a human donor with multiple sclerosis. The chain is built from TRBV19 and TRBJ1-1; TRBD1 might be the D (5 bases). Sequencing was performed on CD8+ T cells from PBMCs. The CDR3 reads CASSIVFRDPMNTEAFF. CDR3 DNA sequence: TGTGCCAGTAGTATCGTTTTCAGGGACCCCATGAACACTGAAGCTTTCTTT.